This TCR beta chain was captured by sequencing in a study of blood T cell repertoires in COVID-19. Study background: Samples of COVID-19 (acute and convalescent) were obtained from the United States, Italy and Spain. PBMCs, B-cell-depleted T cells, or T cells were the source of the cDNA or gDNA that made up the material.

The CDR3 totals 14 residues. Trimming at V came to 5 bases and at J to 6 bases, leaving 5 bases not matched to a gene. The germline V gene has CDR1 ENHRY and CDR2 SYGVKD. In the original processing: Amplification of reference gene primers provided the estimated nucleated cell counts. The method was immunoSEQ multiplex PCR; TCRdb's version includes in-frame clones alone and lacks a portion of them. V, J and clone size are those of that table, while D and trimming were read from the DNA. The sample records over 85,000 clones, approximately 85% being singletons. Material for sequencing was peripheral blood. The gene calls are TRBV10-3 and TRBJ2-3; 10 bases fit TRBD2. The origin of this receptor is a human donor in a cohort sampled during active COVID-19. Here the CDR3 DNA reads TGTGCCATCAGTCCAGCGGGAGGGTGGGATACGCAGTATTTT. It is translated as CAISPAGGWDTQYF.